A single sample is the source of the 7 T cell receptor beta chains below, sequenced in a study of response to subunit inactivated influenza vaccine. TCRdb re-analysed the RT-PCR reads in MiXCR, keeping a single row per CDR3 protein. The repertoire consists of hundreds of thousands of distinct CDR3 sequences, with approximately 15% occurring once and the leading ten covering roughly 11%. The sample was PBMCs from blood, taken 12 days after vaccination. These receptors originate from a man aged 45-65 years who received an inactivated influenza vaccine.

The sample holds a few counts of this clonotype. The V call is TRBV20-1, the J call TRBJ1-1; D may be TRBD1 (6 bases). The germline CDR1 and CDR2 sequences are DFQATT and SNEGSKA (reference sequence). The ends were cut back, 3 bases at V and 4 bases at J, with 15 bases in the middle. The length of the CDR3 is 14 residues. The CDR3 region is CSASGGGPRTEAFF. In nucleotides, the CDR3 is TGCAGTGCTAGTGGGGGCGGCCCCCGCACTGAAGCTTTCTTT.

The chain recombines TRBV6-1 with TRBJ1-5, with D maybe TRBD1 (5 bases). The CDR3 spans 16 residues. V lost 7 bases and J 2 bases, leaving 18 bases between the germline ends. Germline CDR1 is MNHNS and CDR2 is SASEGT. CDR3 nucleotides: TGTGCCAGCAACCACGGGGGGACGTTTGGCAATCAGCCCCAGCATTTT. It specifies CASNHGGTFGNQPQHF.

The sample holds many counts of this clonotype. V is TRBV11-2 and J is TRBJ1-4; D is perhaps TRBD1 (5 bases). Trimming cost V 5 bases and J 9 bases, with 19 bases left between them. Germline V gene data show CDR1 as SGHAT and CDR2 as FQNNGV. The CDR3 loop spans 15 amino acids. CDR3: CASSRAGGSLQKLFF. In DNA, the CDR3 is TGTGCCAGCAGCAGGGCGGGGGGATCCCTTCAAAAACTGTTTTTT.

The V and J genes are TRBV6-2 or TRBV6-3 and TRBJ2-7; 11 nucleotides line up with TRBD2. The junction had 2 bases not matched to a gene; V was cut back by 4 bases and J by 3 bases. This CDR3 contains 14 residues. Germline lookup yields CDR1 MNHEY and CDR2 SVGEGT. CDR3 region: CASSSSGRYYEQYF. CDR3 nucleotide sequence: TGTGCCAGCAGTTCTAGCGGGAGGTACTACGAGCAGTACTTC.

This chain connects TRBV27 to TRBJ2-2, with 7 bases aligning to TRBD1. Germline lookup yields CDR1 MNHEY and CDR2 SMNVEV (reference sequence). V shed 7 bases, J shed 9 bases, and the junction held 17 bases outside the gene matches. This CDR3 is 16 amino acids long. In nucleotides, the CDR3 is TGTGCCAGCACCGTAAAAGGGGGCAGGCCTCCTTGGGAGCTGTTTTTT. Its translation is CASTVKGGRPPWELFF.

This clonotype has more than one count but fewer than ten. V and J are TRBV4-1 and TRBJ2-7; perhaps D is TRBD1 or TRBD2 (7 bases each). Per germline, CDR1 MGHRA and CDR2 YSYEKL. The V and J ends lost 1 base and 4 bases respectively, with 11 bases between them. The CDR3 consists of 14 residues. The CDR3 is CASSQARGGYEQYF. For the CDR3, the DNA is TGCGCCAGCAGCCAAGCCAGGGGGGGGTACGAGCAGTACTTC.

A few counts support this clonotype. The CDR3 coding sequence is TGTGCCAGCAGCGCCCGGTGGGTTCAAGCGGGGGGATACAATGAGCAGTTCTTC. It specifies CASSARWVQAGGYNEQFF. This chain connects TRBV11-1 to TRBJ2-1; TRBD2 agrees at 9 bases. V lost 5 bases to trimming and J lost 4 bases; unmatched junction nucleotides: 15. The CDR3 covers 18 residues. Per germline, CDR1 SGHAT and CDR2 FQDESV (reference sequence).